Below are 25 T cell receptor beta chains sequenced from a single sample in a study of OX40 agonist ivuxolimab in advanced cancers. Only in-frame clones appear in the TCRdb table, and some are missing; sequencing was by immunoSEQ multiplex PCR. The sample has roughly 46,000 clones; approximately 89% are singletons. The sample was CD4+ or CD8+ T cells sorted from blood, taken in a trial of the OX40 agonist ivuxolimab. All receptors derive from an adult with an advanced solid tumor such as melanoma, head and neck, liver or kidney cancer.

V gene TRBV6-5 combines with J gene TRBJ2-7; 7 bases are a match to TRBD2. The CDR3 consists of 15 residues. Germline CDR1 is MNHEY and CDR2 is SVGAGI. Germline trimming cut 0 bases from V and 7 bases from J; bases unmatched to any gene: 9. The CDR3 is CASSYSSSGLREQYF. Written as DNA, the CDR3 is TGTGCCAGCAGTTACTCATCTAGCGGCTTACGGGAGCAGTACTTC.

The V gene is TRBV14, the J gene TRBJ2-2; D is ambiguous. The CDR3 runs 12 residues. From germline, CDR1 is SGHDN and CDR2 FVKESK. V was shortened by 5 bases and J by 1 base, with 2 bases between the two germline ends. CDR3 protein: CASSWNTGELFF. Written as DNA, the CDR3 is TGTGCCAGCAGCTGGAACACCGGGGAGCTGTTTTTT.

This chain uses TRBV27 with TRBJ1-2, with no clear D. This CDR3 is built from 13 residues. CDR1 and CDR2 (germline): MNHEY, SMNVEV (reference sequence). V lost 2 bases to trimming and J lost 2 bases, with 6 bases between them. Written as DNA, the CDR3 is TGTGCCAGCAGTTTAAGTCTGAACTATGGCTACACCTTC. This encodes CASSLSLNYGYTF.

The CDR3: CASSVLGSSGHEPYGYTF. The CDR3 DNA sequence: TGTGCCAGCAGCGTACTTGGCTCGTCGGGACACGAGCCCTATGGCTACACCTTC. This sequence joins TRBV9 and TRBJ1-2; maybe TRBD1 (6 bases). The germline gives CDR1 SGDLS, CDR2 YYNGEE. This CDR3 spans 18 amino acids. Trimming pared 1 base from V and 4 bases from J, leaving 23 bases between.

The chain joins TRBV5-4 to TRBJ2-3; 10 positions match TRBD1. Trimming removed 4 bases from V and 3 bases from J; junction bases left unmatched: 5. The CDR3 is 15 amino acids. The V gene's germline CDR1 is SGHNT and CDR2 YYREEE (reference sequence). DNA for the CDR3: TGTGCCAGCAGCCACGGACAGGGGGGGACAGATACGCAGTATTTT. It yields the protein CASSHGQGGTDTQYF. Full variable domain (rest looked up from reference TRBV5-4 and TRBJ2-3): ETGVTQSPTHLIKTRGQQVTLRCSSQSGHNTVSWYQQALGQGPQFIFQYYREEENGRGNFPPRFSGLQFPNYSSELNVNALELDDSALYLCASSHGQGGTDTQYFGPGTRLTVL.

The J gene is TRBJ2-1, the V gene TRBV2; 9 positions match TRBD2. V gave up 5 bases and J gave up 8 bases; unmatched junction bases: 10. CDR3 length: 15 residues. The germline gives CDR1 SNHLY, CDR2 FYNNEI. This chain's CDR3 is CASSQTGTSFDEQFF. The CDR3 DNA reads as TGTGCCAGCAGTCAGACCGGGACTAGCTTCGATGAGCAGTTCTTC.

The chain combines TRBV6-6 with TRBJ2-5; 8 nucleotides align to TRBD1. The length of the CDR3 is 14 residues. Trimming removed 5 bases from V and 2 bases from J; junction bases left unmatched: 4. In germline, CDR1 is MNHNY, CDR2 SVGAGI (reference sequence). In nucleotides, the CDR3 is TGTGCCAGCAGTCGAGGACAGGGACAAGAGACCCAGTACTTC. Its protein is CASSRGQGQETQYF.

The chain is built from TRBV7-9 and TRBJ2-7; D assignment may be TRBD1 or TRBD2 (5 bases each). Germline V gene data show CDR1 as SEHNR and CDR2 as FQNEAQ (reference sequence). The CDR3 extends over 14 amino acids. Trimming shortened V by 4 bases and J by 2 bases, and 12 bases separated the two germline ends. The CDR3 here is CASSSMGTPYEQYF. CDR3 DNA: TGTGCCAGCAGCTCCATGGGGACCCCCTACGAGCAGTACTTC.

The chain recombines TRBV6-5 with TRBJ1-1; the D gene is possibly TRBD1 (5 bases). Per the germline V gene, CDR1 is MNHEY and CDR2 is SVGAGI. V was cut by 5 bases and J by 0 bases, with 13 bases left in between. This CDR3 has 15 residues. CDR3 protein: CASSSRDGVNTEAFF. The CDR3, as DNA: TGTGCCAGCAGTAGCCGGGACGGAGTGAACACTGAAGCTTTCTTT.

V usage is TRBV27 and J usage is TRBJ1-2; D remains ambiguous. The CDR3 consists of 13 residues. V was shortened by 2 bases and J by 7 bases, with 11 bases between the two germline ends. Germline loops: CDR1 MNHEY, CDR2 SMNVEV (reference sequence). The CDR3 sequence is CASSLAMSGGYTF. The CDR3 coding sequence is TGTGCCAGCAGTTTAGCCATGTCGGGTGGCTACACCTTC.

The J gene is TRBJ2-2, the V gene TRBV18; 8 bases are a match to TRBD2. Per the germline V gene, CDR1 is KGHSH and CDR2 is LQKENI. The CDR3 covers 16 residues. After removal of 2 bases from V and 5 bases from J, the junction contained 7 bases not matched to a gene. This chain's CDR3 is CASSPLAGGTTGELFF. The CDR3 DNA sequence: TGTGCCAGCTCACCATTGGCGGGGGGCACAACCGGGGAGCTGTTTTTT. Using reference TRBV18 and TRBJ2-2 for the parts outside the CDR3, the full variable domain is NAGVMQNPRHLVRRRGQEARLRCSPMKGHSHVYWYRQLPEEGLKFMVYLQKENIIDESGMPKERFSAEFPKEGPSILRIQQVVRGDSAAYFCASSPLAGGTTGELFFGEGSRLTVL.

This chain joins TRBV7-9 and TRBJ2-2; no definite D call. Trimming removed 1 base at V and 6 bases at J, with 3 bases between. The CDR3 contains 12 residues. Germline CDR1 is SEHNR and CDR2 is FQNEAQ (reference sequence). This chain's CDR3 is CASSLVPGELFF. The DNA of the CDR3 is TGTGCCAGCAGCTTAGTCCCCGGGGAGCTGTTTTTT.

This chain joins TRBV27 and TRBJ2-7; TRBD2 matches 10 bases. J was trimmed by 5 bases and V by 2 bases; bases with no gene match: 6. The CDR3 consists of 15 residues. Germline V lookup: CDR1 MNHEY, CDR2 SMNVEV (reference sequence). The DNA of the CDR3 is TGTGCCAGCAGTTTAGGGCTAGCGGGGGTTGACGAGCAGTACTTC. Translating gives CASSLGLAGVDEQYF.

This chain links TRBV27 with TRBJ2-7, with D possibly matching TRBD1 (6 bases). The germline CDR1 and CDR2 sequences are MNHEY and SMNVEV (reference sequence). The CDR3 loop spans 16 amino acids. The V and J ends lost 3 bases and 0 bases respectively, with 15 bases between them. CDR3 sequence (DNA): TGTGCCAGCAGTTTGGACGCCGGACAGTCCTCCTACGAGCAGTACTTC. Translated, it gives CASSLDAGQSSYEQYF.

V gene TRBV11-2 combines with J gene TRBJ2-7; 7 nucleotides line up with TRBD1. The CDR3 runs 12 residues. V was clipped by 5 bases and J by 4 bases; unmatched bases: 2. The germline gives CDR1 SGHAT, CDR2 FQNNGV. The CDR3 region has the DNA TGTGCCAGCAGCAACAGGGGTTACGAGCAGTACTTC. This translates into CASSNRGYEQYF.

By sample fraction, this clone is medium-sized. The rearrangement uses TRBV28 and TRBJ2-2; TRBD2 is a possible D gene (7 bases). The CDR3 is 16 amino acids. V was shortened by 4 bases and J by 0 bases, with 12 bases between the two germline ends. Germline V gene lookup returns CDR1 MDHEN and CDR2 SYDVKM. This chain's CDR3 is CASSSGGAANTGELFF. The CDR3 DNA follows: TGTGCCAGCAGTTCGGGGGGCGCAGCGAACACCGGGGAGCTGTTTTTT.

The CDR3 DNA reads as TGTGCCAGCAGCCCCGGACAGACCTACTACGAGCAGTACTTC. It codes for CASSPGQTYYEQYF. The V gene is TRBV7-8, the J gene TRBJ2-7; perhaps TRBD1 as D (6 bases). The germline V and J ends were trimmed by 5 bases and 3 bases, with 14 bases remaining between them. Per germline, CDR1 SGHVS and CDR2 FQNEAQ. The CDR3 consists of 14 residues.

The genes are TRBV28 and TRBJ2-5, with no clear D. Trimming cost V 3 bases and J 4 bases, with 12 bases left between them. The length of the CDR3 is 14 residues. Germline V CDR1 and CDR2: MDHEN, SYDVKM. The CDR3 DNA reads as TGTGCCAGCAGTTTTATCGACCTCCGAGAGACCCAGTACTTC. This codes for CASSFIDLRETQYF.

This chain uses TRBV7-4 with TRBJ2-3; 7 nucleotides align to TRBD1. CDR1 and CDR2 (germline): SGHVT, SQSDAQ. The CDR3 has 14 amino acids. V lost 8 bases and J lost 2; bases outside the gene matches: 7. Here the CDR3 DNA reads TGTGCCAGCTACCCGGGACAGCTCACAGATACGCAGTATTTT. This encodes CASYPGQLTDTQYF.

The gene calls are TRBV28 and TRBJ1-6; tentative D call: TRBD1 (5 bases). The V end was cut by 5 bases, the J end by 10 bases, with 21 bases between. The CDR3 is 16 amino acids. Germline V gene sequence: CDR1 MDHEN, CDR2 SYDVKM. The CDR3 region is CASSANPGVLGSPLHF. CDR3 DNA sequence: TGTGCCAGCAGTGCGAACCCGGGGGTCCTAGGCTCACCCCTCCACTTT. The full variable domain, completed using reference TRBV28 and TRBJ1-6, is DVKVTQSSRYLVKRTGEKVFLECVQDMDHENMFWYRQDPGLGLRLIYFSYDVKMKEKGDIPEGYSVSREKKERFSLILESASTNQTSMYLCASSANPGVLGSPLHFGNGTRLTVT.

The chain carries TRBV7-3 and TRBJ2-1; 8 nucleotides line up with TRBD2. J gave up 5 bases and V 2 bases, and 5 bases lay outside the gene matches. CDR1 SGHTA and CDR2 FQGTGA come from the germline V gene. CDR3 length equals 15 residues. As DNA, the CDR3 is TGTGCCAGCAGCTTACTACTAGCGGAGAACAATGAGCAGTTCTTC. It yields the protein CASSLLLAENNEQFF.

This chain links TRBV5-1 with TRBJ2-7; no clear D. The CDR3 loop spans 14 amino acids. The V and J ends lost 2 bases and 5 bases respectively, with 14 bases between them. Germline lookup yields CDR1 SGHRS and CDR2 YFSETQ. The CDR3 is CASSLLPGVNEQYF. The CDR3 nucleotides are TGCGCCAGCAGCTTACTCCCAGGTGTCAACGAGCAGTACTTC.

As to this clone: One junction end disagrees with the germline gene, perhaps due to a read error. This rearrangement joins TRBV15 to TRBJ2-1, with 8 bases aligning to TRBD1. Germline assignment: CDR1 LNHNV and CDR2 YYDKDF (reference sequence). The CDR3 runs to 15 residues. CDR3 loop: CAASTHRGAFNEQFF. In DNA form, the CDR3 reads TGTGCCGCCAGCACTCACAGGGGGGCCTTCAATGAGCAGTTCTTC.

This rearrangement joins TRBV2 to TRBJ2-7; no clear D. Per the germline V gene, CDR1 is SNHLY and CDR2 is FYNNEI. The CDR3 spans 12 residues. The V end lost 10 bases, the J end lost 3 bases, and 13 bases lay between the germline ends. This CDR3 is CATYTKDYEQYF. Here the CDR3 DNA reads TGTGCCACCTACACCAAGGACTACGAGCAGTACTTC.

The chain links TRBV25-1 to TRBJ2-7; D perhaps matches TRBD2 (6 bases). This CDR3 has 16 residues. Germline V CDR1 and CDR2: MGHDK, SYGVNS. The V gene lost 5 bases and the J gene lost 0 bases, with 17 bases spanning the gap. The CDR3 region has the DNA TGTGCCAGCAGTACTCAAGCGGAGGGAACCTCCTACGAGCAGTACTTC. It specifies CASSTQAEGTSYEQYF.